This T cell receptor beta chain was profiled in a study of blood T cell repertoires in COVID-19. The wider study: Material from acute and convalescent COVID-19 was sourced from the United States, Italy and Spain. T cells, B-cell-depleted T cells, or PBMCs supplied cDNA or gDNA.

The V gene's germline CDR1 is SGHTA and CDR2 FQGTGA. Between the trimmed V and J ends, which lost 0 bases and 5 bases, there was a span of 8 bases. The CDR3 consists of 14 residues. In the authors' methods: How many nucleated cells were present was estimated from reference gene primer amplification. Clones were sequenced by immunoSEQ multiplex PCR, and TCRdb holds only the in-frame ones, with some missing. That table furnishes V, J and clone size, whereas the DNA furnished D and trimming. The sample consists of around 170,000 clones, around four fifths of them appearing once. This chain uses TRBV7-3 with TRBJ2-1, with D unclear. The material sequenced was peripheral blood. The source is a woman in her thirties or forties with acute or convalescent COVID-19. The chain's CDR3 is CASSLTGPNNEQFF. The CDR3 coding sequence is TGTGCCAGCAGCTTAACGGGCCCGAACAATGAGCAGTTCTTC.